This passage covers 32 T cell receptor beta chains from one sample sequenced in a study of shared clonotypes between healthy human individuals. Data came from immunoSEQ multiplex PCR; TCRdb stores just in-frame clones and leaves some out. The sample contains 550,000 to 800,000 clones, 90% of which appear only once. Sequencing used memory CD8+ T cells from PBMCs. The subset here: CD45RO+ cells pooled with CCR7-negative TemRA cells. The origin of the receptors is a man aged 18-30 years in good health. Some clones in this sample may be carry-over from other donors' samples.

Only one count was recorded for this clone. CDR3 in amino acids: CASSEVGEQDTQYF. CDR3 DNA sequence: TGTGCCAGCAGTGAGGTAGGGGAGCAAGATACGCAGTATTTT. V usage is TRBV2 and J usage is TRBJ2-3, with D perhaps TRBD1 or TRBD2 (5 bases each). The V end lost 3 bases, the J end lost 5 bases, and 12 bases lay between the germline ends. Germline CDR1 is SNHLY and CDR2 is FYNNEI. The CDR3 extends over 14 amino acids.

This clone has just one count. The rearrangement joins TRBV5-1 to TRBJ1-4, with 7 bases matching TRBD1. CDR1 is SGHRS and CDR2 is YFSETQ in the germline V gene. J was trimmed by 6 bases and V by 0 bases; bases with no gene match: 8. This CDR3 comprises 16 residues. Here the CDR3 reads CASSLELGGGHEKLFF. CDR3 bases: TGCGCCAGCAGCTTGGAGTTAGGAGGGGGCCATGAAAAACTGTTTTTT.

This clone was counted once. The chain is built from TRBV7-3 and TRBJ2-1; D may match TRBD1 or TRBD2 (5 bases each). The V end was cut by 4 bases, the J end by 1 base, with 14 bases between. The CDR3 sequence is 16 residues long. Germline-derived CDR1 and CDR2 are SGHTA and FQGTGA. The CDR3 protein is CASSSRPGPSYNEQFF. The CDR3 bases are TGTGCCAGCAGCTCCCGACCGGGGCCTTCCTACAATGAGCAGTTCTTC.

The chain employs TRBV28 and TRBJ2-7; 8 bases are shared with TRBD2. Germline V gene data show CDR1 as MDHEN and CDR2 as SYDVKM. V lost 11 bases to trimming and J lost 3 bases; unmatched junction nucleotides: 6. This CDR3 is built from 12 residues. The CDR3 bases are TGTGCCGGGGGGAGCGGGAGCTACGAGCAGTACTTC. Its protein is CAGGSGSYEQYF.

The CDR3 DNA is TGTGCCAGCAGCGCGCGGAAGGGCACTGAAGCTTTCTTT. Translation: CASSARKGTEAFF. The V call is TRBV11-1, the J call TRBJ1-1, with D unresolved. The CDR3 loop spans 13 amino acids. The V gene's germline CDR1 is SGHAT and CDR2 FQDESV (reference sequence). The ends were cut back, 5 bases at V and 4 bases at J, with 11 bases in the middle.

This chain connects TRBV7-2 to TRBJ2-1; TRBD2 matches at 9 bases. The junction had 5 bases not matched to a gene; V was cut back by 1 base and J by 7 bases. Germline CDR1 is SGHTA and CDR2 is FQGNSA. This CDR3 spans 15 amino acids. CDR3 amino acids: CASSLDWRGGNEQFF. CDR3 DNA: TGTGCCAGCAGCTTAGATTGGCGGGGGGGGAATGAGCAGTTCTTC.

This clone was counted only a few times. The chain uses TRBV4-2 and TRBJ1-2; 10 bases agree with TRBD1. Trimming removed 4 bases from V and 8 bases from J; junction bases left unmatched: 10. Germline CDR1 reads LGHNA; CDR2 reads YNFKEQ. CDR3 length: 15 amino acids. The CDR3 is CASSRRDRGSGGYTF. The DNA of the CDR3 is TGTGCCAGCAGCCGCCGGGACAGGGGCTCGGGGGGCTACACCTTC.

In its sample, this clone was seen a few times. J is TRBJ1-4 and V is TRBV2; TRBD1 aligns across 8 bases. This CDR3 is built from 16 residues. The junction had 6 bases not matched to a gene; V was cut back by 3 bases and J by 3 bases. CDR1 and CDR2 from the germline V gene are SNHLY and FYNNEI. CDR3 bases: TGTGCCAGCAGTGACTCAGGGGGCGCGGCTAATGAAAAACTGTTTTTT. As protein: CASSDSGGAANEKLFF.

This clone appeared a few times. This sequence joins TRBV5-5 and TRBJ2-1; 12 positions agree with TRBD2. The CDR3 runs 14 residues. The ends lost 7 bases at V and 7 bases at J; junction bases unmatched: 6. In germline, CDR1 is SGHKS, CDR2 YYEKEE (reference sequence). The CDR3: CASLLLAGGNEQFF. DNA for the CDR3: TGTGCCAGCTTACTGCTAGCGGGAGGGAATGAGCAGTTCTTC.

The V call is TRBV27, the J call TRBJ1-1; no firm D call. The CDR3 length is 13 residues. V dropped 0 bases and J dropped 3 bases, with 5 bases sitting between them. Germline-derived CDR1 and CDR2 are MNHEY and SMNVEV (reference sequence). The CDR3 coding sequence is TGTGCCAGCAGTTTATCAGGGCACACTGAAGCTTTCTTT. Translating it yields CASSLSGHTEAFF.

The chain uses TRBV9 and TRBJ2-1; 12 bases fit TRBD2. The germline V gene encodes CDR1 SGDLS and CDR2 YYNGEE. V shed 3 bases, J shed 4 bases, and the junction held 5 bases outside the gene matches. The CDR3 totals 16 residues. Here the CDR3 reads CASSAPLAGGYNEQFF. The CDR3 DNA reads as TGTGCCAGCAGCGCCCCCCTAGCGGGAGGGTACAATGAGCAGTTCTTC.

About this clone: The same CDR3 also results from other DNA sequences found in this sample. This chain uses TRBV6-5 with TRBJ2-7; tentatively, D is TRBD2 (6 bases). Trimming removed 6 bases at V and 5 bases at J, with 8 bases between. The CDR3 extends over 11 amino acids. In germline, CDR1 is MNHEY, CDR2 SVGAGI. The DNA of the CDR3 is TGTGCCAGCAGCTCGGGGGACGAGCAGTACTTC. Translation: CASSSGDEQYF.

V usage is TRBV7-8 and J usage is TRBJ2-7; 8 bases align to TRBD2. V shed 4 bases and J 4 bases; nucleotides not matched to a gene: 9. Germline lookup yields CDR1 SGHVS and CDR2 FQNEAQ. This CDR3 contains 15 residues. As DNA, the CDR3 is TGTGCCAGCAGCTCCCCCCTAGCGGGCGAGTACGAGCAGTACTTC. Its translation: CASSSPLAGEYEQYF. The whole variable domain, filled in from reference TRBV7-8 and TRBJ2-7, reads GAGVSQSPRYKVAKRGQDVALRCDPISGHVSLFWYQQALGQGPEFLTYFQNEAQLDKSGLPSDRFFAERPEGSVSTLKIQRTQQEDSAVYLCASSSPLAGEYEQYFGPGTRLTVT.

V usage is TRBV28 and J usage is TRBJ2-7; TRBD2 might be the D (5 bases). V was clipped by 5 bases and J by 9 bases, with 14 bases between them. The CDR3 has 12 residues. Germline CDR1 is MDHEN and CDR2 is SYDVKM. CDR3 coding DNA: TGTGCCAGCAGTCCCGGGGAAGGGTGGCAGTACTTC. Amino acids: CASSPGEGWQYF. The full variable domain, its missing parts supplied by reference TRBV28 and TRBJ2-7, is DVKVTQSSRYLVKRTGEKVFLECVQDMDHENMFWYRQDPGLGLRLIYFSYDVKMKEKGDIPEGYSVSREKKERFSLILESASTNQTSMYLCASSPGEGWQYFGPGTRLTVT.

This clone has just a few counts. This chain connects TRBV21-1 to TRBJ1-1. TRBV21-1 is shown as a pseudogene. The CDR3 loop spans 14 amino acids. The CDR3 coding sequence is TGTGCCAGCAGCAAATTTTCCGGGAACACTGAAGCTTTCTTT. Its protein is CASSKFSGNTEAFF.

This chain uses TRBV19 with TRBJ2-7; 8 nucleotides align to TRBD2. The CDR3 extends over 15 amino acids. Germline V gene lookup returns CDR1 LNHDA and CDR2 SQIVND (reference sequence). The trim removed 5 bases at V and 4 bases at J, leaving 10 bases unmatched. The CDR3 sequence: CASSPQAGEEYEQYF. The CDR3 DNA follows: TGTGCCAGTAGTCCCCAAGCGGGAGAGGAATACGAGCAGTACTTC.

The chain couples TRBV15 to TRBJ2-1; tentatively, D is TRBD1 (6 bases). V lost 1 base to trimming and J lost 5 bases, with 12 bases between them. Germline CDR1 reads LNHNV; CDR2 reads YYDKDF (reference sequence). The CDR3 has 15 residues. The CDR3 reads CATSRVQDSDNEQFF. The CDR3 nucleotides read TGTGCCACCAGCAGAGTCCAGGACAGTGACAATGAGCAGTTCTTC.

J is TRBJ1-5 and V is TRBV9; D possibly corresponds to TRBD1 (5 bases). This CDR3 has 16 residues. Trimming left V 3 bases short and J 1 base short, with 14 bases between. The germline gives CDR1 SGDLS, CDR2 YYNGEE. CDR3 in amino acids: CASSEGVGVSNQPQHF. The CDR3, as DNA: TGTGCCAGCAGCGAGGGCGTGGGGGTGAGCAATCAGCCCCAGCATTTT.

The V gene is TRBV7-8, the J gene TRBJ1-5; D is undetermined. Germline V gene sequence: CDR1 SGHVS, CDR2 FQNEAQ. The CDR3 has 15 amino acids. Trimming removed 5 bases at V and 1 base at J, with 12 bases between. The CDR3 sequence is CASSPIPISNQPQHF. The CDR3 DNA follows: TGTGCCAGCAGCCCCATCCCCATCAGCAATCAGCCCCAGCATTTT. Full variable domain (missing parts from reference TRBV7-8 and TRBJ1-5): GAGVSQSPRYKVAKRGQDVALRCDPISGHVSLFWYQQALGQGPEFLTYFQNEAQLDKSGLPSDRFFAERPEGSVSTLKIQRTQQEDSAVYLCASSPIPISNQPQHFGDGTRLSIL.

The chain carries TRBV7-6 and TRBJ2-1, with 7 bases matching TRBD2. There are 15 residues in the CDR3. V lost 2 bases and J lost 2; bases outside the gene matches: 3. Germline V gives CDR1 SGHVS, CDR2 FNYEAQ. The CDR3 nucleotides read TGTGCCAGCAGCTTATACGCGGGAGCCTACAATGAGCAGTTCTTC. It codes for CASSLYAGAYNEQFF.

The chain has TRBV12-5 and TRBJ2-7; D is possibly TRBD2 (5 bases). The CDR3 covers 13 residues. Germline CDR1 LGHNT, CDR2 FRNRAP. The germline V and J ends were trimmed by 6 bases and 5 bases, with 14 bases remaining between them. Written as DNA, the CDR3 is TGTGCTAGTGGGACGGACGGGAAGGACGAGCAGTACTTC. This translates into CASGTDGKDEQYF.

The rearrangement joins TRBV27 to TRBJ2-1; D tentatively fits TRBD1 or TRBD2 (6 bases each). The CDR3 runs 16 residues. Germline CDR1 MNHEY, CDR2 SMNVEV (reference sequence). The germline V and J ends were trimmed by 0 bases and 0 bases, with 9 bases remaining between them. In DNA, the CDR3 is TGTGCCAGCAGTTTATCGGGGGGCCGCTCCTACAATGAGCAGTTCTTC. As protein: CASSLSGGRSYNEQFF.

The chain combines TRBV7-9 with TRBJ1-1; weak D call: TRBD1 (5 bases). This CDR3 is built from 12 residues. Trimming took 8 bases from V and 6 from J, leaving 13 bases between them. Looked up from germline, CDR1 is SEHNR and CDR2 is FQNEAQ (reference sequence). CDR3 in DNA: TGTGCCAGCGGGGGTAATCCATCTGAAGCTTTCTTT. This encodes CASGGNPSEAFF.

This chain links TRBV11-2 with TRBJ2-5; D may be TRBD2 (6 bases). The J call may be in error: the DNA end matches TRBJ2-7 better. The CDR3 contains 17 residues. Germline V gene lookup returns CDR1 SGHAT and CDR2 FQNNGV. The CDR3 DNA sequence: TGTGCCAGCAGACCGAAATCGGGGGTTCCCCTCCCCTACGAGCAGTACTTC. This translates into CASRPKSGVPLPYEQYF.

The V call is TRBV10-3, the J call TRBJ2-1; no firm D call. Germline-derived CDR1 and CDR2 are ENHRY and SYGVKD. The CDR3 sequence is 16 residues long. V gave up 0 bases and J gave up 0 bases, with 9 bases separating them. The DNA for the CDR3 is TGTGCCATCAGTGAGTCGACACCGAGCTCCTACAATGAGCAGTTCTTC. The encoded protein is CAISESTPSSYNEQFF.

The chain employs TRBV12-5 and TRBJ2-2; D call uncertain. CDR3 length: 13 amino acids. V lost 5 bases to trimming and J lost 2 bases, with 6 bases between them. Germline CDR1 and CDR2: LGHNT and FRNRAP. CDR3 sequence (DNA): TGTGCTAGTGGTGCCAGTAACACCGGGGAGCTGTTTTTT. Translated: CASGASNTGELFF.

The V gene is TRBV28, the J gene TRBJ1-1; D uncertain. In germline, CDR1 is MDHEN, CDR2 SYDVKM. V was shortened by 1 base and J by 7 bases, with 7 bases between the two germline ends. The CDR3 is 12 residues long. CDR3 sequence reads: CASSLYGLEAFF. For the CDR3, the DNA is TGTGCCAGCAGTTTATACGGGCTTGAAGCTTTCTTT. Variable domain in full (rest from reference TRBV28 and TRBJ1-1): DVKVTQSSRYLVKRTGEKVFLECVQDMDHENMFWYRQDPGLGLRLIYFSYDVKMKEKGDIPEGYSVSREKKERFSLILESASTNQTSMYLCASSLYGLEAFFGQGTRLTVV.

V usage is TRBV29-1 and J usage is TRBJ2-7; D possibly corresponds to TRBD2 (6 bases). V shed 6 bases and J shed 3 bases, with 9 bases lying between them. The CDR3 sequence is 11 residues long. Germline loops: CDR1 SQVTM, CDR2 ANQGSEA. CDR3 nucleotides: TGCAGCGTAATTAGCGGCTACGAGCAGTACTTC. This codes for CSVISGYEQYF.

The chain carries TRBV7-9 and TRBJ2-7; no reliable D call. CDR3 size: 12 residues. Between the trimmed V and J ends, which lost 3 bases and 6 bases, there was a span of 9 bases. Germline values: CDR1 SEHNR, CDR2 FQNEAQ (reference sequence). CDR3 sequence: CASSFKVGEQYF. CDR3 DNA sequence: TGTGCCAGCAGCTTTAAAGTCGGCGAGCAGTACTTC.

The rearrangement uses TRBV7-3 and TRBJ2-7; perhaps TRBD2 as D (5 bases). CDR1 and CDR2 (germline): SGHTA, FQGTGA. Trimming cost V 5 bases and J 6 bases, with 11 bases left between them. There are 12 residues in the CDR3. CDR3 sequence (DNA): TGTGCCAGCAGCCCCATAGAGGGCGAGCAGTACTTC. As protein: CASSPIEGEQYF.

This clone showed up just once. The chain recombines TRBV6-1 with TRBJ2-7; 12 bases map to TRBD2. The CDR3 consists of 15 residues. The V and J ends lost 2 bases and 5 bases, in that order; junction bases with no gene match: 4. Per the germline V gene, CDR1 is MNHNS and CDR2 is SASEGT. Here the CDR3 DNA reads TGTGCCAGCAGTGAACTAGCGGGAGGGCCCCACGAGCAGTACTTC. Translated, it gives CASSELAGGPHEQYF.

CDR3 region: CAWTPMEDSYNSPLHF. Here the CDR3 DNA reads TGTGCCTGGACCCCAATGGAAGACTCCTATAATTCACCCCTCCACTTT. The rearrangement uses TRBV30 and TRBJ1-6; D remains unclear. From germline, CDR1 is GTSNPN and CDR2 SVGIG (reference sequence). The CDR3 is made up of 16 amino acids. With 4 bases removed from V and 0 bases from J, the gap between germline ends came to 13 bases.